Listed here are 16 T cell receptor beta chains from one sample, sequenced in a study of early T cells in non-severe SARS-CoV-2 infection. TCRdb reprocessed the 5' RACE reads via MiXCR and lists one record per CDR3 protein. The table has around 55,000 distinct CDR3 sequences, roughly an eighth seen once. The sample was whole blood. These receptors all come from an adult who was a healthcare worker with PCR-confirmed SARS-CoV-2 infection or an uninfected control (not recorded which).

The V and J genes are TRBV4-1 and TRBJ2-1, with 7 bases that match TRBD2. Germline V lookup: CDR1 MGHRA, CDR2 YSYEKL. V trimming: 0 bases; J trimming: 7 bases; junction bases outside the gene matches: 9. The CDR3 extends over 16 amino acids. CDR3 sequence (DNA): TGCGCCAGCAGCCAAGATCGGGAAGCGGGAATGAATGAGCAGTTCTTC. Protein product: CASSQDREAGMNEQFF.

This clonotype was detected ten times or more. The chain uses TRBV28 and TRBJ2-1; D might be TRBD2 (6 bases). Germline-derived CDR1 and CDR2 are MDHEN and SYDVKM. V was shortened by 9 bases and J by 5 bases, with 11 bases between the two germline ends. This CDR3 spans 12 amino acids. The CDR3 DNA reads as TGTGCCAGTACGGGAGCCCACAATGAGCAGTTCTTC. It translates to CASTGAHNEQFF.

In this sample, this clonotype turned up a few times. The chain employs TRBV28 and TRBJ2-7; unclear D gene. V was shortened by 3 bases and J by 2 bases, with 8 bases between the two germline ends. Germline V CDR1 and CDR2: MDHEN, SYDVKM. The CDR3 runs to 13 residues. Here the CDR3 reads CASSLEPTYEQYF. CDR3 nucleotide sequence: TGTGCCAGCAGTTTGGAACCCACCTACGAGCAGTACTTC.

This chain joins TRBV20-1 and TRBJ1-1, with D maybe TRBD1 (6 bases). The CDR3 length is 13 residues. Trimming removed 3 bases from V and 5 bases from J, with 13 bases in between. Germline assignment: CDR1 DFQATT and CDR2 SNEGSKA (reference sequence). CDR3 amino acids: CSASKTQGTEAFF. The CDR3 nucleotides read TGCAGTGCTAGCAAAACGCAGGGGACTGAAGCTTTCTTT.

This clonotype was recorded at least ten times. The chain employs TRBV7-8 and TRBJ2-7, with D perhaps given as TRBD1 or TRBD2 (5 bases each). V was trimmed by 5 bases and J by 7 bases, leaving 18 bases between them. The CDR3 spans 14 residues. Germline V gene data show CDR1 as SGHVS and CDR2 as FQNEAQ. CDR3 protein: CASSLGAASQEQYF. The CDR3 bases are TGTGCCAGCAGCCTCGGGGCCGCTTCCCAGGAGCAGTACTTC.

This clonotype was seen repeatedly, ten times or more. The chain employs TRBV7-8 and TRBJ2-3, with TRBD2 matching over 8 bases. CDR3 size: 14 residues. J gave up 6 bases and V 1 base, and 3 bases lay outside the gene matches. Germline lookup yields CDR1 SGHVS and CDR2 FQNEAQ. The CDR3 coding sequence is TGTGCCAGCAGCTTAGTTCCTAGCGGGGATACGCAGTATTTT. Encoded protein: CASSLVPSGDTQYF.

Ten or more counts support this clonotype. This chain joins TRBV11-2 and TRBJ2-1; 11 bases are a match to TRBD2. The V gene's germline CDR1 is SGHAT and CDR2 FQNNGV. V trimming: 7 bases; J trimming: 8 bases; junction bases outside the gene matches: 7. This CDR3 has 14 residues. The CDR3 sequence: CASTGTSGLDEQFF. For the CDR3, the DNA is TGTGCCAGCACCGGGACTAGCGGATTGGATGAGCAGTTCTTC. The full variable domain, with the rest looked up from reference TRBV11-2 and TRBJ2-1, is EAGVAQSPRYKIIEKRQSVAFWCNPISGHATLYWYQQILGQGPKLLIQFQNNGVVDDSQLPKDRFSAERLKGVDSTLKIQPAKLEDSAVYLCASTGTSGLDEQFFGPGTRLTVL.

The sample holds a few counts of this clonotype. The gene calls are TRBV4-1 and TRBJ2-2, with D possibly being TRBD2 (5 bases). V dropped 0 bases and J dropped 3 bases, with 11 bases sitting between them. The CDR3 totals 16 residues. From germline, CDR1 is MGHRA and CDR2 YSYEKL. The chain's CDR3 is CASSQDNGGYTGELFF. In DNA form, the CDR3 reads TGCGCCAGCAGCCAAGATAACGGAGGATACACCGGGGAGCTGTTTTTT.

The chain uses TRBV7-3 and TRBJ2-1, with 10 nucleotides matching TRBD2. V was clipped by 8 bases and J by 4 bases; unmatched bases: 8. The CDR3 loop spans 15 amino acids. CDR1 SGHTA and CDR2 FQGTGA come from the germline V gene. The CDR3 DNA reads as TGTGCCAGCGGGGACCCGGGACTAGCGTACAATGAGCAGTTCTTC. It specifies CASGDPGLAYNEQFF.

The rearrangement uses TRBV21-1 and TRBJ1-5. TRBV21-1 represents a pseudogene. This CDR3 is built from 15 residues. Written as DNA, the CDR3 is TGTGCCAGCAGATACGACCGAACTAGCAATCAGCCCCAGCATTTT. This codes for CASRYDRTSNQPQHF.

Of note for this clonotype: One end of the junction fails to match germline, which may point to a read error. The V call is TRBV7-2, the J call TRBJ2-2, with D possibly TRBD1 on 6 matching bases. This CDR3 spans 14 amino acids. CDR1 SGHTA and CDR2 FQGNSA come from the germline V gene. CDR3 amino acids: CANSLLSQGGELFF. In nucleotides, the CDR3 is TGTGCCAACAGCTTATTGTCACAGGGCGGGGAGCTGTTTTTT.

This clonotype was detected ten times or more. V gene TRBV29-1 combines with J gene TRBJ2-3; 10 nucleotides line up with TRBD1. Unmatched junction bases numbered 2, after V lost 4 bases and J lost 4 bases. Germline-derived CDR1 and CDR2 are SQVTM and ANQGSEA. CDR3 size: 13 residues. In DNA, the CDR3 is TGCAGCGTTGGGGACAGGGGCGCAGATACGCAGTATTTT. It codes for CSVGDRGADTQYF.

This clonotype was picked up a small number of times. The V gene is TRBV20-1, the J gene TRBJ2-1, with D uncertain. Trimming shortened V by 3 bases and J by 7 bases, and 7 bases separated the two germline ends. Germline V gene sequence: CDR1 DFQATT, CDR2 SNEGSKA (reference sequence). The CDR3 length is 11 residues. The CDR3 DNA reads TGCAGTGCTAGTCCCCAGAATGAGCAGTTCTTC. Translation gives CSASPQNEQFF.

This clonotype has only a few counts. The chain couples TRBV28 to TRBJ2-7; D call uncertain. V shed 2 bases and J shed 2 bases, with 4 bases lying between them. Germline assignment: CDR1 MDHEN and CDR2 SYDVKM. The CDR3 loop spans 12 amino acids. The chain's CDR3 is CASSLDAYEQYF. The DNA of the CDR3 is TGTGCCAGCAGTTTAGATGCCTACGAGCAGTACTTC.

In its sample, this clonotype was seen many times. This sequence joins TRBV20-1 and TRBJ2-5; 11 bases align to TRBD1. From germline, CDR1 is DFQATT and CDR2 SNEGSKA (reference sequence). V lost 8 bases and J lost 4; bases outside the gene matches: 6. CDR3 length: 13 amino acids. CDR3 sequence (DNA): TGCAGTCTAGGACAGGGGGCTTCAGAGACCCAGTACTTC. Translated: CSLGQGASETQYF.

The CDR3 DNA follows: TGTGCCAGCAGCCCCCCCTCAGTCTCCCAAGAGACCCAGTACTTC. It yields the protein CASSPPSVSQETQYF. The chain recombines TRBV7-9 with TRBJ2-5; D remains ambiguous. The CDR3 extends over 15 amino acids. Germline CDR1 and CDR2: SEHNR and FQNEAQ (reference sequence). V shed 5 bases and J shed 1 base, with 14 bases lying between them.